Listed here are 10 T cell receptor beta chains from one sample, sequenced in a study of regulatory T cells in long-lasting Graves disease. The time point: newly diagnosed GD, antithyroid drugs for less than 3 months. PBMC-extracted RNA yielded the TCR library. Building the TCR beta libraries relied on iRepertoire HTBI primers, and CDR3 regions underwent Arm-PCR. TCRdb redid the calling of the multiplex PCR reads with MiXCR, one entry per CDR3 protein. The sample has around 500,000 distinct CDR3 sequences, approximately 12% seen once. These data also formed part of another study, on T cells in Graves' hyperthyroidism and ophthalmopathy.

The source material was peripheral blood mononuclear cells (PBMCs), sampled at new diagnosis, from a patient treated with antithyroid drugs. The receptors shown here come from a man aged 25 to 45 with Graves disease.

This clonotype occurred many times. The chain uses TRBV24-1 and TRBJ2-1, with 12 bases that match TRBD2. CDR3 size: 16 residues. Germline-derived CDR1 and CDR2 are KGHDR and SFDVKD. With 9 bases clipped from V and 0 bases from J, the junction kept 5 bases outside the gene matches. CDR3 sequence: CATGGLAGVSYNEQFF. In DNA form, the CDR3 reads TGTGCCACCGGGGGACTAGCGGGTGTCTCCTACAATGAGCAGTTCTTC.

This clonotype occurred many times. This rearrangement joins TRBV28 to TRBJ1-2, with 10 positions matching TRBD1. The CDR3 runs 15 residues. Germline assignment: CDR1 MDHEN and CDR2 SYDVKM. The V gene end was trimmed by 6 bases and the J gene end by 5 bases; junction bases not matched to a gene: 9. The CDR3 sequence: CASRSEPGQGYGYTF. The CDR3 DNA reads TGTGCCAGCAGAAGTGAGCCGGGACAGGGGTATGGCTACACCTTC.

With respect to this clonotype: A much larger clonotype is one base distant, so this may be a read error. The J gene is TRBJ2-1, the V gene TRBV12-3 or TRBV12-4; D unresolved. Trimming took 6 bases from V and 13 from J, leaving 37 bases between them. The length of the CDR3 is 19 residues. The CDR3 bases are TGTGCCAGCAGCCCCATGAGGAGCGCTACGCCGATAGCCAAAAACATTCAGTTCTTC. This encodes CASSPMRSATPIAKNIQFF.

In its sample, this clonotype was seen many times. This chain links TRBV11-3 with TRBJ2-1; 7 bases are shared with TRBD2. Germline-derived CDR1 and CDR2 are SGHNT and YENEEA. The CDR3 consists of 15 residues. J gave up 9 bases and V 5 bases, and 13 bases lay outside the gene matches. In DNA form, the CDR3 reads TGTGCCAGCAGCCCCGACTATGCGGGAGTCGCTGAGCAGTTCTTC. Protein: CASSPDYAGVAEQFF.

The table lists this clonotype with a few counts. The CDR3 nucleotides read TGTGCCTGGAGTGCGACAGGGGAAAGTGGAGCTTTCTTT. Residues: CAWSATGESGAFF. The chain recombines TRBV30 with TRBJ1-1, with 8 bases that match TRBD1. Trimming removed 1 base from V and 10 bases from J; junction bases left unmatched: 8. CDR3 size: 13 residues. The V gene's germline CDR1 is GTSNPN and CDR2 SVGIG (reference sequence).

This clonotype came up a few times. The chain uses TRBV5-1 and TRBJ2-5, with D possibly matching TRBD2 (5 bases). Germline CDR1 reads SGHRS; CDR2 reads YFSETQ. The CDR3 spans 15 residues. Trimming left V 3 bases short and J 3 bases short, with 15 bases between. The chain's CDR3 is CASSWTDGGEETQYF. CDR3 nucleotide sequence: TGCGCCAGCAGCTGGACGGACGGAGGAGAAGAGACCCAGTACTTC.

The genes are TRBV12-3 or TRBV12-4 and TRBJ2-1; 12 nucleotides line up with TRBD2. Trimming cost V 6 bases and J 10 bases; bases outside gene matches: 7. This CDR3 comprises 14 residues. Here the CDR3 DNA reads TGTGCCAGCAGCACACGACTAGCGGGAGTCGAGCAGTTCTTC. It specifies CASSTRLAGVEQFF.

This chain uses TRBV18 with TRBJ1-5, with 7 positions matching TRBD1. This CDR3 has 14 amino acids. Germline V lookup: CDR1 KGHSH, CDR2 LQKENI. J gave up 7 bases and V 3 bases, and 6 bases lay outside the gene matches. This chain's CDR3 is CASSPGQGVQPQHF. In nucleotides, the CDR3 is TGTGCCAGCTCACCTGGCCAGGGGGTGCAGCCCCAGCATTTT.

This clonotype has a count of ten or more. The genes are TRBV20-1 and TRBJ2-5; TRBD2 is a possible D gene (5 bases). Germline lookup yields CDR1 DFQATT and CDR2 SNEGSKA (reference sequence). With 6 bases removed from V and 5 bases from J, the gap between germline ends came to 16 bases. The CDR3 covers 13 residues. The CDR3 region is CSAKLGVLETQYF. The CDR3 bases are TGCAGTGCAAAATTGGGAGTCCTGGAGACCCAGTACTTC.

This chain uses TRBV6-1 with TRBJ1-6, with D uncertain. In germline, CDR1 is MNHNS, CDR2 SASEGT. This CDR3 has 12 amino acids. Trimming shortened V by 1 base and J by 12 bases, and 7 bases separated the two germline ends. For the CDR3, the DNA is TGTGCCAGCAGTGAAGAGTGGGGACCCCTCCACTTT. Protein product: CASSEEWGPLHF.